Detailed here is one TCR beta chain. Its specific antigen is unknown. Base qualities are not recorded, but no much larger clone differs from it by a single base. The data stem from a study of shared clonotypes between healthy human individuals (dated by TCRdb to the early 2020s). Background for the entire study: A couple of women and a few men aged 18 to 49 years were included in the cohort. For each donor, CD4 naive and CD4 memory were each run on three plates, CD8 naive on two plates, and CD8 memory on one plate. Blood TCR repertoires of five healthy adults were deeply sequenced to estimate repertoire size and the extent of clonotype sharing between individuals. Libraries were prepared and TCR repertoires were sequenced by different laboratories using diverse techniques, in order to increase sequencing depth and limit assay-specific biases. Per donor, leukapheresis produced somewhere between about 0.85 and 10 billion PBMCs.

V lost 0 bases and J lost 2 bases; the stretch between them is 5 bases long. The CDR1 and CDR2 encoded by the germline V gene (reference sequence) are GTSNPN and SVGIG. The CDR3, from cysteine to phenylalanine, totals 13 residues. The retained sequence is limited to the CDR3, 39 bases, with the frame set at the first base. The donors were healthy, HIV-negative adults who had no recently reported acute infections or vaccinations. Only Caucasian adults living in Nashville, Tennessee, USA were represented among the donors. Magnetic negative selection was used to enrich CD4+ T cells, after which naive cells were positively selected on CD45RA and the negative fraction became the memory subset. Blood was collected by leukapheresis, and PBMCs were isolated by Ficoll-Histopaque density gradient centrifugation and then cryopreserved in liquid nitrogen vapor phase. Purity and quantity of every magnetically sorted T cell population were checked by analytical flow cytometry. Each sorted fraction had its genomic DNA isolated and then quantified by UV absorbance on a Nanodrop 2000c.

Overall study results and their limits: Across four donors, approximately 5% of naive CD4, 3% to 4% of naive CD8, around 2.1% of memory CD4, and approximately 0.42% of memory CD8 clonotypes were shared. Because the study included a small number of donors, the genetic and exposure-history diversity represented was limited. Only blood was sampled, and tissue TCR repertoires likely differ from those in blood. Larger estimated clonotype richness was generally found for naive subsets than for memory subsets. Incomplete sequencing was indicated by rarefaction of sorted-subset datasets, despite the large sequencing depth. Higher generation probabilities were observed for clonotypes shared by all four sorted-subset donors than for non-shared clonotypes. Pairwise subsampling led to the expectation that sequencing depth would affect the degree of clonotype sharing among donors.

Using the deep immunoSEQ assay, TCR CDR3 regions were amplified from genomic DNA by multiplex PCR. Genomic DNA extracted from each cell subset was distributed evenly over all wells of several immunoSEQ 96-well plates, and each plate served as one replicate. For sorted subsets, each replicate PCR was loaded with 200 ng genomic DNA, equivalent to about 30,000 T cell genomes. Purified libraries were quantified with a Qubit 3.0 fluorometer, sized on a Bioanalyzer 2100, and re-quantified with the KAPA Library Quantification kit. Every immunoSEQ 96-well plate was sequenced on a separate single-read 150-cycle Illumina NextSeq 550 flow cell. The paper's data handling went like this. Because the immunoSEQ output included only junctional sequences and no quality scores, the filtering could not be the same as the filtering used for full-length reads. Sequences were annotated with PyIR, a Python wrapper for IgBLAST v1.9, using IMGT germline references to assign V/J genes and CDR3. Reads with weak V/J assignments (E-value above 1e-6), missing CDR3, stop codons, out-of-frame junctions, or ambiguous translated residues were removed. V3J clonotypes were defined as sequences sharing an identical inferred V gene, J gene, and CDR3 amino acid sequence. To compute the percentage overlap between repertoires, the number of shared unique clonotypes was divided by the size of the smaller repertoire. RTK rarefaction, the Chao1 estimator, and Recon v2.1 estimates of unobserved clonotypes were used to assess repertoire richness. Generation probabilities were computed with OLGA for all TCRbeta clonotypes obtained by the gDNA method from a few donors. TCRdb mirrors the immuneACCESS table, restricted to in-frame sequences. Some clones are absent from its copies; in checked studies, under half trace to an unresolved V gene, and the reason for the others is unknown. V, J and clone size are those of that table, while D and trimming were read from the DNA. A total of 550,000 to 850,000 clones appear in this sample, around 70% of them only once. The ten biggest clones cover approximately 2% of the sample.

The chain uses TRBV30 and TRBJ1-5; the D segment cannot be called with confidence. This clonotype was obtained from a woman aged 30 to 39 in good health. The sequenced sample was memory CD4+ T cells sorted from blood. Reading the label with the study, this specimen's cell subset or site is: CD45RA-negative fraction. The DNA reads as follows: TGTGCCTGGAGTGTACCGGGCAATCAGCCCCAGCATTTT. The resulting protein is CAWSVPGNQPQHF.